The T cell receptor beta chain described here comes from a study of T cell clonality in common variable immunodeficiency. Using immunoSEQ multiplex PCR, the repertoire was profiled, and TCRdb retains in-frame clones only, with some absent. The specimen has some 53,000 clones, none found just once. Whole-study results and caveats: CVID subjects had higher TCRbeta clonality than healthy controls, most marked in about a third.

CDR1 and CDR2 from the germline V gene are LNHDA and SQIVND (reference sequence). This CDR3 has 15 amino acids. A remark on this clone: Its antigen is still unknown. The read gets to within 3 residues of the CDR3 end, and the germline J gene fills in the rest.

The material sequenced was peripheral blood mononuclear cells. This chain uses TRBV19 with TRBJ1-2; 8 nucleotides match TRBD1. This clonotype originated in a person aged 18-70 years in good health. CDR3 sequence: CASTKDRVQADTYTF. The CDR3 DNA, read in part, is TGTGCCAGTACCAAGGACAGGGTACAAGCAGATACC.